Listed here are 6 T cell receptor beta chains from one sample, sequenced in a study of T cell responses to AZD1222 COVID-19 vaccine. Libraries were prepared by immunoSEQ multiplex PCR; TCRdb keeps only in-frame clonotypes and omits some of them. In the table there are fewer than 200,000 clones, around 92% of which are singletons. The sample consisted of peripheral blood, taken on day 0 of AZD1222 vaccination. Receptors were obtained from an adult in good health.

The chain recombines TRBV14 with TRBJ2-3, with D perhaps matching TRBD2 (6 bases). This CDR3 contains 15 residues. V lost 1 base to trimming and J lost 0 bases, with 8 bases between them. Looked up from germline, CDR1 is SGHDN and CDR2 is FVKESK. Here the CDR3 DNA reads TGTGCCAGCAGCCAAGTGGGGGGAAGCACAGATACGCAGTATTTT. Translating gives CASSQVGGSTDTQYF.

The chain recombines TRBV7-2 with TRBJ2-2, with D unclear. The CDR3 has 13 residues. V gave up 4 bases and J gave up 4 bases, with 7 bases separating them. Germline CDR1 and CDR2: SGHTA and FQGNSA. CDR3 residues: CASSSTITGELFF. As DNA, the CDR3 is TGTGCCAGCAGCTCTACAATCACCGGGGAGCTGTTTTTT.

The CDR3 region is CSVAGQEDQPQHF. DNA of the CDR3: TGCAGCGTTGCAGGACAAGAGGATCAGCCCCAGCATTTT. The chain combines TRBV29-1 with TRBJ1-5; D might be TRBD1 (5 bases). The CDR3 sequence is 13 residues long. CDR1 and CDR2 from the germline V gene are SQVTM and ANQGSEA. The V end lost 4 bases, the J end lost 5 bases, and 12 bases lay between the germline ends.

The rearrangement joins TRBV9 to TRBJ2-3; 7 nucleotides line up with TRBD1. CDR3 length: 15 amino acids. The J segment lost 5 bases and the V segment lost 3 bases, leaving 9 bases of the junction unmatched. Germline V lookup: CDR1 SGDLS, CDR2 YYNGEE. CDR3 protein: CASSAGTALRDTQYF. The CDR3 coding sequence is TGTGCCAGCAGCGCCGGGACAGCTTTGAGAGATACGCAGTATTTT.

The rearrangement joins TRBV6-1 to TRBJ1-2; D is uncertain. The CDR3 consists of 15 residues. Germline CDR1 reads MNHNS; CDR2 reads SASEGT. V lost 0 bases to trimming and J lost 1 base, with 9 bases between them. CDR3 DNA: TGTGCCAGCAGTGAAGCGACGGCACATAACTATGGCTACACCTTC. As protein: CASSEATAHNYGYTF.

This chain joins TRBV25-1 and TRBJ1-2; weak D call: TRBD1 (6 bases). There are 13 residues in the CDR3. The germline CDR1 and CDR2 sequences are MGHDK and SYGVNS. Between the trimmed V and J ends, which lost 5 bases and 5 bases, there was a span of 12 bases. CDR3 region: CASSQRGPYGYTF. CDR3 coding DNA: TGTGCCAGCAGTCAGCGGGGGCCTTATGGCTACACCTTC.